These 17 T cell receptor beta chains were all obtained from the same sample, sequenced in a study of blood T cells in healthy people across ages. Sample-barcoded 5' priming and a J-beta primer mix drove a second PCR of roughly 6 to 12 cycles. In TCRdb, the 5' RACE reads were re-called with MiXCR into one record per CDR3 protein. This table has fewer than 2,000,000 distinct CDR3 sequences, around 36% appearing once. Sequencing used blood. The receptors stem from a woman aged 25 to 39 in good health.

This clonotype appeared a few times. The J gene is TRBJ2-3, the V gene TRBV7-9; D is unclear. The germline V gene encodes CDR1 SEHNR and CDR2 FQNEAQ (reference sequence). The CDR3 spans 13 residues. Between the trimmed V and J ends, which lost 5 bases and 4 bases, there was a span of 10 bases. CDR3 nucleotides: TGTGCCAGCAGCCTCCGCAATGCAGATACGCAGTATTTT. Amino acids: CASSLRNADTQYF.

This clonotype was observed a few times. This chain joins TRBV30 and TRBJ2-5; a possible D gene is TRBD1 (6 bases). The CDR3 contains 13 residues. From germline, CDR1 is GTSNPN and CDR2 SVGIG (reference sequence). V was shortened by 8 bases and J by 4 bases, with 17 bases between the two germline ends. The CDR3 protein is CANSRGGGETQYF. DNA of the CDR3: TGTGCCAACAGCAGGGGTGGGGGAGAGACCCAGTACTTC.

This clonotype was seen a few times. This sequence joins TRBV3-1 and TRBJ2-7; possibly TRBD1 for D (5 bases). CDR3 size: 14 residues. Trimming removed 1 base at V and 4 bases at J, with 11 bases between. The V gene's germline CDR1 is LGHDT and CDR2 YNNKEL (reference sequence). CDR3 sequence (DNA): TGTGCCAGCAGCCAAGGTAAGGGGTCGTACGAGCAGTACTTC. It is translated as CASSQGKGSYEQYF.

This sequence joins TRBV6-1 and TRBJ2-5, with 10 bases lining up with TRBD1. The J call may be in error: the DNA end matches TRBJ2-7 better. The germline gives CDR1 MNHNS, CDR2 SASEGT. This CDR3 has 13 residues. The CDR3 DNA reads as TGTGCCAGCACCAGGACAGGGGGGGACGAGCAGTACTTC. Amino acids: CASTRTGGDEQYF.

This clonotype was seen at least ten times. The CDR3 reads CSVDPGQGAREQFF. Here the CDR3 DNA reads TGCAGCGTCGATCCGGGACAGGGGGCTCGTGAGCAGTTCTTC. The chain employs TRBV29-1 and TRBJ2-1; 12 bases align to TRBD1. CDR1 SQVTM and CDR2 ANQGSEA come from the germline V gene. This CDR3 has 14 amino acids. J was trimmed by 9 bases and V by 6 bases; bases with no gene match: 9.

The chain uses TRBV12-3 or TRBV12-4 and TRBJ2-1; D remains ambiguous. The CDR3 sequence is 12 residues long. Trimming left V 9 bases short and J 1 base short, with 7 bases between. CDR3 residues: CASCLSYNEQFF. DNA of the CDR3: TGTGCCAGTTGCCTATCCTACAATGAGCAGTTCTTC.

This clonotype has a handful of counts. The chain is built from TRBV4-2 and TRBJ2-7; possibly TRBD2 for D (6 bases). Germline V lookup: CDR1 LGHNA, CDR2 YNFKEQ. V lost 1 base, J lost 7 bases, and 17 bases lay in between. This CDR3 comprises 15 residues. The CDR3 loop is CASSQGGTGDVEQYF. The CDR3 nucleotides read TGTGCCAGCAGCCAAGGGGGAACGGGAGACGTGGAGCAGTACTTC.

In regard to this clonotype: Just one base apart from a much larger clone, this may be a read error. The V gene is TRBV29-1, the J gene TRBJ2-1; D is uncertain. Per germline, CDR1 SQVTM and CDR2 ANQGSEA. CDR3 length: 13 amino acids. The germline V and J ends were trimmed by 3 bases and 10 bases, with 16 bases remaining between them. The CDR3 coding sequence is TGCAGCGTTGAGAGAGGTGTCGGATCCGAGCAGTTCTTC. Its protein product is CSVERGVGSEQFF.

V usage is TRBV2 and J usage is TRBJ2-3; possibly TRBD1 or TRBD2 for D (5 bases each). Germline V gene data show CDR1 as SNHLY and CDR2 as FYNNEI. Trimming removed 6 bases at V and 5 bases at J, with 15 bases between. The CDR3 extends over 14 amino acids. The CDR3 loop is CASSGDRGRDTQYF. The CDR3 DNA is TGTGCCAGCAGCGGGGACCGAGGTCGAGATACGCAGTATTTT.

This clonotype was detected once. The gene calls are TRBV5-1 and TRBJ2-3; D possibly corresponds to TRBD1 (6 bases). This CDR3 spans 17 amino acids. Germline loops: CDR1 SGHRS, CDR2 YFSETQ. Trimming took 4 bases from V and 6 from J, leaving 24 bases between them. CDR3 region: CASSTRGHQRGWDTQYF. The CDR3 nucleotides read TGCGCCAGCAGCACCCGGGGACACCAGAGGGGGTGGGATACGCAGTATTTT. Combining the CDR3 with reference TRBV5-1 and TRBJ2-3 gives the whole variable domain KAGVTQTPRYLIKTRGQQVTLSCSPISGHRSVSWYQQTPGQGLQFLFEYFSETQRNKGNFPGRFSGRQFSNSRSEMNVSTLELGDSALYLCASSTRGHQRGWDTQYFGPGTRLTVL.

A remark on this clonotype: At one end the junction does not follow the germline gene, possibly because of a read error. The gene calls are TRBV6-1 and TRBJ1-1; D unresolved. Germline V gene sequence: CDR1 MNHNS, CDR2 SASEGT. The length of the CDR3 is 14 residues. Here the CDR3 DNA reads TGTGCCAGCTGGCGCGGGCCGACGAACACTGGAGCTTTCTTT. It is translated as CASWRGPTNTGAFF.

The CDR3 spells CAWSVLGGASETQYF. The CDR3 coding sequence is TGTGCCTGGAGTGTACTTGGAGGGGCCTCAGAGACCCAGTACTTC. The gene calls are TRBV30 and TRBJ2-7; a weak D match, TRBD2 (6 bases). The J call may be in error: the DNA end matches TRBJ2-5 better. CDR3 size: 15 residues. CDR1 and CDR2 (germline): GTSNPN, SVGIG (reference sequence).

This clonotype has more than one count but fewer than ten. V and J are TRBV9 and TRBJ2-5; 11 bases line up with TRBD2. The CDR3 totals 14 residues. Trimming at V came to 3 bases and at J to 3 bases, leaving 1 base not matched to a gene. The germline gives CDR1 SGDLS, CDR2 YYNGEE. The CDR3 nucleotides read TGTGCCAGCAGCGCGGGACTAGCGGAAGAGACCCAGTACTTC. This sequence encodes CASSAGLAEETQYF.

This clonotype was observed a handful of times. The J gene is TRBJ2-3, the V gene TRBV28; TRBD2 aligns across 10 bases. Trimming took 6 bases from V and 2 from J; bases not matched to a gene: 11. The CDR3 is 17 amino acids. Germline CDR1 is MDHEN and CDR2 is SYDVKM. The CDR3 nucleotides are TGTGCCAGCAGCCAAACCCCCGGGACTAGCGACACAGATACGCAGTATTTT. Protein sequence: CASSQTPGTSDTDTQYF.

This chain uses TRBV6-1 with TRBJ2-4; TRBD1 aligns across 9 bases. With the DNA end fitting TRBJ2-7 better, the J assignment may be wrong. CDR3 length: 14 amino acids. Germline V gene lookup returns CDR1 MNHNS and CDR2 SASEGT. CDR3 nucleotide sequence: TGTGCCAGCAGTGCTGCGACAGGGGGCTACGAGCAGTACTTC. Residues: CASSAATGGYEQYF.

The V call is TRBV6-5, the J call TRBJ2-7; D is undetermined. Germline loops: CDR1 MNHEY, CDR2 SVGAGI. V was shortened by 8 bases and J by 4 bases, with 18 bases between the two germline ends. This CDR3 has 14 amino acids. Here the CDR3 reads CASCERPCIYEQYF. The CDR3 coding sequence is TGTGCCAGCTGTGAGCGTCCCTGCATTTACGAGCAGTACTTC.

The chain uses TRBV18 and TRBJ2-4, with D perhaps TRBD1 (6 bases). This CDR3 contains 13 residues. V lost 5 bases, J lost 5 bases, and 10 bases lay in between. From germline, CDR1 is KGHSH and CDR2 LQKENI. The CDR3 protein is CASSSGQQNIQYF. DNA for the CDR3: TGTGCCAGCTCATCAGGACAGCAAAACATTCAGTACTTC.